This T cell receptor beta chain stems from a study of CD8+CD57+ T cells in acquired aplastic anemia. For sequencing, patients were chosen who had shown expansion of CD8+CD57+ cells by flow cytometry. The CDR3 sequence is 11 residues long. Germline CDR1 is LNHNV and CDR2 is YYDKDF (reference sequence). V was clipped by 9 bases and J by 12 bases, with 15 bases between them. This clonotype came up many times. Its target is not known. Overall study findings and caveats: Found in both controls and patients were around 29 CD8+ CDR3 sequences.

Genomic DNA, serving as template, underwent TCR beta VDJ and CDR3 profiling. TCRdb re-derived calls from the reads in MiXCR, one entry per CDR3 protein. The sample lists 100,000 to 150,000 distinct CDR3 sequences, 40% seen once, with over 2% in the top ten. Sequences were obtained from sorted CD4+, CD8+, or CD8+CD57+ T cells (not recorded which) from PBMCs. The chain uses TRBV15 and TRBJ2-1; D is ambiguous. The source is a human donor with aplastic anemia. The CDR3 sequence: CATILGLSQFF. Written as DNA, the CDR3 is TGTGCCACGATCCTAGGTTTATCGCAGTTCTTC.